This TCR beta chain was recorded in a study of cytomegalovirus exposure and HLA in healthy donors. General observations from the study: Most CMV-associated TCR beta chains appeared HLA-restricted in a later analysis.

The PCR contained 60 Vbeta and 13 Jbeta primers. Sequencing used immunoSEQ multiplex PCR; TCRdb keeps in-frame clones, though not all of them. The sample includes 90,000 to 150,000 clones, about 72% of them seen just once. As to this clone: The target antigen is unknown.

Germline V gene data show CDR1 as SGHTA and CDR2 as FQGNSA. The CDR3 spans 13 residues. The V gene lost 5 bases and the J gene lost 5 bases, with 7 bases spanning the gap. The sequencing sample was made of PBMCs. The TCR was taken from a man in his fifties or sixties in good health and CMV-seropositive. The gene calls are TRBV7-2 and TRBJ1-6; no definite D call. CDR3 amino acids: CASSGRDNSPLHF. The DNA for the CDR3 is TGTGCCAGCAGCGGCCGTGATAATTCACCCCTCCACTTT.